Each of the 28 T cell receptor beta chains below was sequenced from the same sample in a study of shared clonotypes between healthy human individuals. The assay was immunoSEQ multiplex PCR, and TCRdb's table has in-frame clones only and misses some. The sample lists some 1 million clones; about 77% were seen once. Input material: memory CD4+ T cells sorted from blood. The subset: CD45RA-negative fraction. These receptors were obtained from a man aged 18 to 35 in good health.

The CDR3 sequence: CAWSVKGTDIQYF. The CDR3 bases are TGTGCCTGGAGTGTAAAAGGGACGGACATTCAGTACTTC. The chain employs TRBV30 and TRBJ2-4; D assignment may be TRBD1 or TRBD2 (5 bases each). There are 13 residues in the CDR3. Germline V gene sequence: CDR1 GTSNPN, CDR2 SVGIG (reference sequence). V lost 0 bases, J lost 8 bases, and 11 bases lay in between.

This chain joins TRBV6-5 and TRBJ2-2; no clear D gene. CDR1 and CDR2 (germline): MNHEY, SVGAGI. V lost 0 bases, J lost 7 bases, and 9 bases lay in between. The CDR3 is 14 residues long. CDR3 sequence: CASSYSSFYGELFF. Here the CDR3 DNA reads TGTGCCAGCAGTTACTCGTCCTTCTACGGGGAGCTGTTTTTT.

The chain's CDR3 is CASSLGGIGISGNQPQHF. Here the CDR3 DNA reads TGTGCCAGCAGTTTAGGGGGTATCGGGATCTCCGGCAATCAGCCCCAGCATTTT. The chain is built from TRBV28 and TRBJ1-5, with TRBD1 as a possible D gene (5 bases). The CDR3 contains 18 residues. V lost 2 bases and J 2 bases, leaving 19 bases between the germline ends. Per germline, CDR1 MDHEN and CDR2 SYDVKM.

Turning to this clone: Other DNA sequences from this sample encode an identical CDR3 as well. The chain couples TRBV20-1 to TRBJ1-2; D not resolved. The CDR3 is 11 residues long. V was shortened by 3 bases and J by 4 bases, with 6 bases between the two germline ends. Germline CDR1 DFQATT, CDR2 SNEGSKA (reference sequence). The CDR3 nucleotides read TGCAGTGCTAGGGGCGGCTATGGCTACACCTTC. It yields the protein CSARGGYGYTF.

The CDR3 DNA reads as TGTGCCAGCAGTCCGCGGGACGTGGCCTACGAGCAGTACTTC. Its protein is CASSPRDVAYEQYF. The rearrangement joins TRBV6-1 to TRBJ2-7, with D perhaps TRBD2 (6 bases). Trimming removed 5 bases at V and 2 bases at J, with 13 bases between. Germline V gives CDR1 MNHNS, CDR2 SASEGT. The CDR3 consists of 14 residues.

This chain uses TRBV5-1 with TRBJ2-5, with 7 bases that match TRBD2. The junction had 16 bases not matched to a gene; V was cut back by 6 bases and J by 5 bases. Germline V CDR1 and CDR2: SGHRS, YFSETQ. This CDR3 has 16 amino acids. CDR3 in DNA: TGCGCCAGCACCCGTAGCCCCGTGGATAGCGGGGAGACCCAGTACTTC. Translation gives CASTRSPVDSGETQYF. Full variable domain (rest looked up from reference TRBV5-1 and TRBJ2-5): KAGVTQTPRYLIKTRGQQVTLSCSPISGHRSVSWYQQTPGQGLQFLFEYFSETQRNKGNFPGRFSGRQFSNSRSEMNVSTLELGDSALYLCASTRSPVDSGETQYFGPGTRLLVL.

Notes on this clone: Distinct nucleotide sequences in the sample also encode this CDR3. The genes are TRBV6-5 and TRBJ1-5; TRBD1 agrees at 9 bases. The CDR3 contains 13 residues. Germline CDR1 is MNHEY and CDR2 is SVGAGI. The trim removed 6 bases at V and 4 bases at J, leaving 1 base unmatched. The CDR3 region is CASRGQGNQPQHF. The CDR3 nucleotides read TGTGCCAGCAGAGGACAGGGGAATCAGCCCCAGCATTTT.

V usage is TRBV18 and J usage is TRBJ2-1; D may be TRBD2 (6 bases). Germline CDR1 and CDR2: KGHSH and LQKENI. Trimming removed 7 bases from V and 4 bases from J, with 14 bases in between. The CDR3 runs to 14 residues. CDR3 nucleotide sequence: TGTGCCAGCTGCCGGGACTCAGAATACAATGAGCAGTTCTTC. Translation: CASCRDSEYNEQFF.

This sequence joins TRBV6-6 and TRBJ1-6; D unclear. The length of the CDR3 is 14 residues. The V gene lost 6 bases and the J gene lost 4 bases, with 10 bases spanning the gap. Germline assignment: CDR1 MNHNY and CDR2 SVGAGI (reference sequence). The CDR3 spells CASSELRYNSPLHF. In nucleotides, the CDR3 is TGTGCCAGCAGCGAGTTACGGTATAATTCACCCCTCCACTTT.

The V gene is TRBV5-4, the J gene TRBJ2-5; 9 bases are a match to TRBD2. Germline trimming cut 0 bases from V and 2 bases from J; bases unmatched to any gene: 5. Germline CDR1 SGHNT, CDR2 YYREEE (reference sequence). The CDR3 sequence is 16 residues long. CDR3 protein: CASSLGAGGPQETQYF. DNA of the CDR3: TGTGCCAGCAGCTTGGGGGCGGGAGGGCCGCAAGAGACCCAGTACTTC. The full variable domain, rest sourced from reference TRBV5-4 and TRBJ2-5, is ETGVTQSPTHLIKTRGQQVTLRCSSQSGHNTVSWYQQALGQGPQFIFQYYREEENGRGNFPPRFSGLQFPNYSSELNVNALELDDSALYLCASSLGAGGPQETQYFGPGTRLLVL.

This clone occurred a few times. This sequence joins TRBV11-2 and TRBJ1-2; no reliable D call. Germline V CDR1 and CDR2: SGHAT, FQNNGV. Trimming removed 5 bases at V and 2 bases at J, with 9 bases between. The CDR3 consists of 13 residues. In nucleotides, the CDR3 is TGTGCCAGCAGCCAGGCGGCCAACTATGGCTACACCTTC. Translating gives CASSQAANYGYTF.

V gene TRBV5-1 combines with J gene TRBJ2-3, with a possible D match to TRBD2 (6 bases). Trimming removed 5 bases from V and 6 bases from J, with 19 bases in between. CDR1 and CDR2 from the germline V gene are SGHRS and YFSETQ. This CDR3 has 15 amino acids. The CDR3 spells CASSRAGLGPDTQYF. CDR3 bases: TGCGCCAGCAGTCGAGCGGGTTTAGGGCCCGATACGCAGTATTTT. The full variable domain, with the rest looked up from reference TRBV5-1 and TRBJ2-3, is KAGVTQTPRYLIKTRGQQVTLSCSPISGHRSVSWYQQTPGQGLQFLFEYFSETQRNKGNFPGRFSGRQFSNSRSEMNVSTLELGDSALYLCASSRAGLGPDTQYFGPGTRLTVL.

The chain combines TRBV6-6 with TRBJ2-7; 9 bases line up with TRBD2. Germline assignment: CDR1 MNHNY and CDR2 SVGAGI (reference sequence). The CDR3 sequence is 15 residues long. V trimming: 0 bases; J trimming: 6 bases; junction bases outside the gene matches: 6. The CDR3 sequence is CASSYSGSGSIEQYF. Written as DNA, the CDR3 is TGTGCCAGCAGTTACTCTGGTAGCGGGAGTATCGAGCAGTACTTC.

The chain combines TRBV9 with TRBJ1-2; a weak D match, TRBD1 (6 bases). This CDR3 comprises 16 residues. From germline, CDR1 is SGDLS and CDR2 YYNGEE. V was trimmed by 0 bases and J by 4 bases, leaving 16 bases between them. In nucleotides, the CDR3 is TGTGCCAGCAGCGTAGAACCGGGGGCAGGGGCCTATGGCTACACCTTC. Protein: CASSVEPGAGAYGYTF.

In DNA, the CDR3 is TGTGCCAGCAGCGCAGGTGGCCCCTACGAGCAGTACTTC. Its translation is CASSAGGPYEQYF. The V and J genes are TRBV7-9 and TRBJ2-7; no reliable D call. This CDR3 comprises 13 residues. V was pared by 5 bases and J by 2 bases, with 10 bases between. Per germline, CDR1 SEHNR and CDR2 FQNEAQ (reference sequence).

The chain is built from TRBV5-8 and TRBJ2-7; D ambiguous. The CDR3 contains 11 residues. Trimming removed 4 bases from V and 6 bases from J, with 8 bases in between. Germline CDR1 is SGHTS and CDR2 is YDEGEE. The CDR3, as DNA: TGTGCCAGCAGCCTGTCTAGCGAGCAGTACTTC. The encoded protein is CASSLSSEQYF.

The CDR3: CASSLGLGQPTDTQYF. The CDR3 DNA sequence: TGTGCCAGCAGCTTGGGTCTGGGGCAACCCACAGATACGCAGTATTTT. The rearrangement links TRBV5-5 to TRBJ2-3, with D perhaps TRBD1 (5 bases). V lost 0 bases and J 2 bases, leaving 13 bases between the germline ends. This CDR3 spans 16 amino acids. Germline CDR1 SGHKS, CDR2 YYEKEE (reference sequence).

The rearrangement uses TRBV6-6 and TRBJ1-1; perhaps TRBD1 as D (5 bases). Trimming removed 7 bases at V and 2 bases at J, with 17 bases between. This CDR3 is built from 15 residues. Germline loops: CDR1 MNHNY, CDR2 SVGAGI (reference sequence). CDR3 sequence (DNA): TGTGCCAGCACTCCTGGGGGGGGAATCAACACTGAAGCTTTCTTT. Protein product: CASTPGGGINTEAFF.

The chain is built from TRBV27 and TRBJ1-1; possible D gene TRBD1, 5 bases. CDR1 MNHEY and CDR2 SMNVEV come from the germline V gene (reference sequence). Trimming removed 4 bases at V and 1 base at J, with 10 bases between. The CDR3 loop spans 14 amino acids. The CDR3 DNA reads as TGTGCCAGCAGTTCGCCGGGGCCGAACACTGAAGCTTTCTTT. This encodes CASSSPGPNTEAFF.

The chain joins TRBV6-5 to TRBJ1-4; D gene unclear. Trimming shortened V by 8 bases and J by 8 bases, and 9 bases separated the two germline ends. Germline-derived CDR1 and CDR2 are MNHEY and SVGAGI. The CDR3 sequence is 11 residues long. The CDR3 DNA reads TGTGCCAGCGGACCTGAAGAAAAACTGTTTTTT. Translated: CASGPEEKLFF.

The CDR3 sequence: CASSSYKNRGYTEAFF. CDR3 bases: TGTGCCAGCAGCTCGTATAAAAACAGGGGGTACACTGAAGCTTTCTTT. V usage is TRBV5-4 and J usage is TRBJ1-1; TRBD1 matches at 8 bases. The germline gives CDR1 SGHNT, CDR2 YYREEE (reference sequence). Trimming removed 3 bases from V and 3 bases from J; junction bases left unmatched: 10. The CDR3 length is 16 residues.

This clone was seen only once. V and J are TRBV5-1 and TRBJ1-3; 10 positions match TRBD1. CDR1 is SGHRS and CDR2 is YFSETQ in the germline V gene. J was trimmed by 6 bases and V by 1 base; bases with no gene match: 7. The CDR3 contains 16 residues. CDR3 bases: TGCGCCAGCAGCTTGCGAGACAGGGGGCTTGAAAACACCATATATTTT. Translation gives CASSLRDRGLENTIYF.

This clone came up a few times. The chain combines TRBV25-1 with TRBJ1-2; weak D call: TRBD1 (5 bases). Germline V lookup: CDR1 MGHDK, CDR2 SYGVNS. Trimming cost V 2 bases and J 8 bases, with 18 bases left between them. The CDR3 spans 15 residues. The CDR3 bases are TGTGCCAGCAGTGAACCCCGGACACCCCAGAGAGGCTACACCTTC. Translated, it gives CASSEPRTPQRGYTF.

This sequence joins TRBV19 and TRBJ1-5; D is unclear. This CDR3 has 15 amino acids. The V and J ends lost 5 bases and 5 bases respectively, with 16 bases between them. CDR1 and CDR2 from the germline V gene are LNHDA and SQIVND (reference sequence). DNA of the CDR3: TGTGCCAGTAGTCCCGACACAACGAAACATCAGCCCCAGCATTTT. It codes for CASSPDTTKHQPQHF.

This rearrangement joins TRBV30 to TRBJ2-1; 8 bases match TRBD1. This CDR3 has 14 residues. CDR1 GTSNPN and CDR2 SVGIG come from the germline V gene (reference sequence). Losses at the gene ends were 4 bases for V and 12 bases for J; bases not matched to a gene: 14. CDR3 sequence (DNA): TGTGCCTGGAACACGGGACAGGCGGCGAGGGGGCAGTTCTTC. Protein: CAWNTGQAARGQFF. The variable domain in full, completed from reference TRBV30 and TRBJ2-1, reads SQTIHQWPATLVQPVGSPLSLECTVEGTSNPNLYWYRQAAGRGLQLLFYSVGIGQISSEVPQNLSASRPQDRQFILSSKKLLLSDSGFYLCAWNTGQAARGQFFGPGTRLTVL.

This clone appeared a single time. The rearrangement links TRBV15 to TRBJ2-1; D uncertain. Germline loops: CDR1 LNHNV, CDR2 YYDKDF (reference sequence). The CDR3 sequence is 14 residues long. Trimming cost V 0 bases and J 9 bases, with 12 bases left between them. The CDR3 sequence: CATSRDRMSIEQFF. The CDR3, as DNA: TGTGCCACCAGCAGAGATCGGATGAGTATTGAGCAGTTCTTC.

Here the CDR3 DNA reads TGTGCCAGCAGCTTAGCCCTCGGCTCTGGAAACACCATATATTTT. Translating it yields CASSLALGSGNTIYF. This chain joins TRBV7-8 and TRBJ1-3; D is unclear. CDR1 SGHVS and CDR2 FQNEAQ come from the germline V gene. V shed 0 bases and J shed 0 bases, with 6 bases lying between them. The CDR3 is made up of 15 amino acids.

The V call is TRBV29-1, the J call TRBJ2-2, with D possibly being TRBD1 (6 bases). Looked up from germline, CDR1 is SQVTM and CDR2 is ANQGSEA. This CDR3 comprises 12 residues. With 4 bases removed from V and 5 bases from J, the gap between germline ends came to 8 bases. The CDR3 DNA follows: TGCAGCGTTGTCAGGGGAACCGGGGAGCTGTTTTTT. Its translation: CSVVRGTGELFF.